These 19 T cell receptor beta chains came from one sample sequenced in a study of blood T cell repertoires in COVID-19. Clones were sequenced by immunoSEQ multiplex PCR, and TCRdb holds only the in-frame ones, with some missing. The sample holds about 110,000 clones; about three quarters are singletons and the top ten take 1.5% to 2%. Sequencing used peripheral blood. These receptors all come from a woman in her thirties or forties with acute or convalescent COVID-19.

This clone was picked up a small number of times. The rearrangement uses TRBV6-6 and TRBJ1-5; D not resolved. V was clipped by 6 bases and J by 0 bases, with 3 bases between them. Germline V CDR1 and CDR2: MNHNY, SVGAGI (reference sequence). The CDR3 contains 12 residues. The CDR3: CASRYSNQPQHF. For the CDR3, the DNA is TGTGCCAGCAGATATAGCAATCAGCCCCAGCATTTT.

The chain carries TRBV29-1 and TRBJ1-6; TRBD1 is a possible D gene (5 bases). The CDR3 covers 13 residues. Germline V CDR1 and CDR2: SQVTM, ANQGSEA. V lost 6 bases, J lost 7 bases, and 13 bases lay in between. CDR3 region: CSVMRDLNSPLHF. CDR3 nucleotide sequence: TGCAGCGTGATGCGGGACCTGAATTCACCCCTCCACTTT.

V and J are TRBV2 and TRBJ2-2; a possible D gene is TRBD2 (6 bases). The V gene's germline CDR1 is SNHLY and CDR2 FYNNEI. Trimming took 7 bases from V and 5 from J, leaving 8 bases between them. The length of the CDR3 is 12 residues. CDR3 nucleotide sequence: TGTGCCAGCATGCGGGGAACCGGGGAGCTGTTTTTT. Amino acid sequence: CASMRGTGELFF.

The V and J genes are TRBV9 and TRBJ2-3, with D unclear. Trimming removed 4 bases from V and 1 base from J, with 7 bases in between. The CDR3 totals 13 residues. Germline CDR1 is SGDLS and CDR2 is YYNGEE. CDR3 region: CASSPGRTDTQYF. The DNA for the CDR3 is TGTGCCAGCAGCCCTGGGCGCACAGATACGCAGTATTTT.

The rearrangement uses TRBV13 and TRBJ1-6; 9 bases are shared with TRBD1. Looked up from germline, CDR1 is PRHDT and CDR2 is FYEKMQ (reference sequence). The CDR3 runs 14 residues. The V gene end was trimmed by 4 bases and the J gene end by 9 bases; junction bases not matched to a gene: 4. As DNA, the CDR3 is TGTGCCAGCAGCTCCGACAGGGGGACTTCACCCCTCCACTTT. Protein sequence: CASSSDRGTSPLHF.

The chain joins TRBV2 to TRBJ2-1, with D possibly being TRBD2 (7 bases). There are 13 residues in the CDR3. Germline loops: CDR1 SNHLY, CDR2 FYNNEI. Deletions cut 4 bases from V and 9 bases from J, with 13 bases between. CDR3 sequence (DNA): TGTGCCAGCAGTGTCTCGGGGGGCACTGAGCAGTTCTTC. It specifies CASSVSGGTEQFF.

The sample holds a few counts of this clone. The chain joins TRBV3-1 (or the pseudogene TRBV3-2) to TRBJ1-2, with 7 bases fitting TRBD1. The CDR3 runs to 18 residues. With V trimmed by 0 bases and J by 3 bases, 13 bases remained unmatched. Per the germline V gene, CDR1 is LGHDT and CDR2 is YNNKEL (reference sequence). The CDR3 region is CASSQDWPRQGIYYGYTF. CDR3 nucleotides: TGTGCCAGCAGCCAAGATTGGCCTCGACAGGGAATTTACTATGGCTACACCTTC.

This clone turned up a few times. The rearrangement joins TRBV4-3 to TRBJ2-4; possibly TRBD1 for D (6 bases). Germline lookup yields CDR1 LGHNA and CDR2 YSLEER. The CDR3 length is 16 residues. Deletions cut 0 bases from V and 0 bases from J, with 9 bases between. CDR3 in amino acids: CASSQEYRAAKNIQYF. CDR3 DNA: TGCGCCAGCAGCCAAGAGTACAGGGCAGCCAAAAACATTCAGTACTTC.

V and J are TRBV5-1 and TRBJ1-2, with 7 bases matching TRBD1. V trimming: 2 bases; J trimming: 1 base; junction bases outside the gene matches: 5. The germline V gene has CDR1 SGHRS and CDR2 YFSETQ. The CDR3 totals 15 residues. The CDR3 loop is CASSLWDRSNYGYTF. CDR3 bases: TGCGCCAGCAGCTTATGGGACAGAAGTAACTATGGCTACACCTTC.

The CDR3 loop is CASSFTGTRYNEQFF. In DNA form, the CDR3 reads TGTGCCAGCAGCTTTACCGGGACACGCTACAATGAGCAGTTCTTC. This rearrangement joins TRBV7-3 to TRBJ2-1; D possibly corresponds to TRBD1 (6 bases). The CDR3 is 15 residues long. Deletions cut 3 bases from V and 3 bases from J, with 12 bases between. The V gene's germline CDR1 is SGHTA and CDR2 FQGTGA. The variable domain in full, with the rest retrieved from reference TRBV7-3 and TRBJ2-1, is GAGVSQTPSNKVTEKGKYVELRCDPISGHTALYWYRQSLGQGPEFLIYFQGTGAADDSGLPNDRFFAVRPEGSVSTLKIQRTERGDSAVYLCASSFTGTRYNEQFFGPGTRLTVL.

This sequence joins TRBV6-4 and TRBJ2-2; D call uncertain. CDR3 size: 13 residues. Between the trimmed V and J ends, which lost 4 bases and 7 bases, there was a span of 10 bases. Germline V gene lookup returns CDR1 MRHNA and CDR2 SNTAGT. CDR3 protein: CASSASGVGELFF. The DNA of the CDR3 is TGTGCCAGCAGTGCTTCGGGTGTCGGGGAGCTGTTTTTT.

This chain connects TRBV7-9 to TRBJ1-4, with 9 bases aligning to TRBD1. This CDR3 comprises 14 residues. Trimming at V came to 5 bases and at J to 8 bases, leaving 6 bases not matched to a gene. Germline CDR1 is SEHNR and CDR2 is FQNEAQ (reference sequence). The CDR3 spells CASSMGQGKEKLFF. CDR3 nucleotide sequence: TGTGCCAGCAGCATGGGACAGGGCAAGGAAAAACTGTTTTTT.

The V gene is TRBV28, the J gene TRBJ1-3, with unresolved D. Between the trimmed V and J ends, which lost 2 bases and 0 bases, there was a span of 11 bases. Germline lookup yields CDR1 MDHEN and CDR2 SYDVKM. The CDR3 extends over 16 amino acids. The CDR3 sequence: CASSLVGRSSGNTIYF. The CDR3 coding sequence is TGTGCCAGCAGTTTAGTCGGTAGGAGCTCTGGAAACACCATATATTTT.

This clone was seen a handful of times. Distinct nucleotide sequences in the sample also encode this CDR3. The V and J genes are TRBV5-6 and TRBJ1-2; a weak D match, TRBD1 (5 bases). This CDR3 comprises 13 residues. CDR1 and CDR2 (germline): SGHDT, YYEEEE. The V end was cut by 1 base, the J end by 4 bases, with 8 bases between. The CDR3 protein is CASSLRQGYGYTF. In DNA, the CDR3 is TGTGCCAGCAGCTTGCGTCAGGGCTATGGCTACACCTTC.

The chain recombines TRBV7-9 with TRBJ2-2, with TRBD1 identical over 11 bases. After removal of 5 bases from V and 7 bases from J, the junction contained 6 bases not matched to a gene. The CDR3 length is 15 residues. The germline CDR1 and CDR2 sequences are SEHNR and FQNEAQ (reference sequence). CDR3 nucleotides: TGTGCCAGCAGCCCAGGACAGGGGGCGAGCGGGGAGCTGTTTTTT. Translating it yields CASSPGQGASGELFF.

The rearrangement links TRBV12-3 or TRBV12-4 to TRBJ1-6; perhaps TRBD1 as D (5 bases). The V end lost 5 bases, the J end lost 10 bases, and 12 bases lay between the germline ends. The CDR3 contains 13 residues. This chain's CDR3 is CASSTKRDSPLHF. As DNA, the CDR3 is TGTGCCAGCAGTACCAAGCGGGACTCACCCCTCCACTTT.

This sequence joins TRBV9 and TRBJ2-5, with TRBD1 matching 10 bases. The CDR3 is made up of 14 amino acids. With V trimmed by 3 bases and J by 5 bases, 4 bases remained unmatched. CDR1 is SGDLS and CDR2 is YYNGEE in the germline V gene. CDR3 sequence reads: CASSGQGARETQYF. CDR3 nucleotides: TGTGCCAGCAGCGGACAGGGGGCTAGGGAGACCCAGTACTTC. The full variable domain, its missing parts supplied by reference TRBV9 and TRBJ2-5, is DSGVTQTPKHLITATGQRVTLRCSPRSGDLSVYWYQQSLDQGLQFLIQYYNGEERAKGNILERFSAQQFPDLHSELNLSSLELGDSALYFCASSGQGARETQYFGPGTRLLVL.

This chain uses TRBV5-5 with TRBJ1-6, with TRBD1 identical over 7 bases. Germline CDR1 reads SGHKS; CDR2 reads YYEKEE (reference sequence). J was trimmed by 9 bases and V by 0 bases; bases with no gene match: 9. This CDR3 spans 16 amino acids. This CDR3 reads CASSLANAGTASPLHF. In DNA, the CDR3 is TGTGCCAGCAGCTTGGCGAACGCCGGGACAGCTTCACCCCTCCACTTT.

The chain combines TRBV6-1 with TRBJ2-4; the match to TRBD2 covers 11 bases. Germline CDR1 MNHNS, CDR2 SASEGT. V trimming: 3 bases; J trimming: 6 bases; junction bases outside the gene matches: 4. The CDR3 is 15 residues long. The CDR3 loop reads CASSDSGGAGNIQYF. The CDR3 nucleotides read TGTGCCAGCAGTGATAGCGGGGGGGCGGGAAACATTCAGTACTTC.